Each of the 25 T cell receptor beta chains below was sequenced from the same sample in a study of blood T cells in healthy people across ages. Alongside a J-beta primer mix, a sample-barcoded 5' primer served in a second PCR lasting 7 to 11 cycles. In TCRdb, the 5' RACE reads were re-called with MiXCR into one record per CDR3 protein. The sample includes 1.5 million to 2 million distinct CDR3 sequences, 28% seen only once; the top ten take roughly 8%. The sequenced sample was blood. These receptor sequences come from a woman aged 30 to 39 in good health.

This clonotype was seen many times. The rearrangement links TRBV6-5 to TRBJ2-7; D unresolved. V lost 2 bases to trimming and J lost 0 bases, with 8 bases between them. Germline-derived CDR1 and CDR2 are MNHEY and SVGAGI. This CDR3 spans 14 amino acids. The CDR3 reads CASSYAYNSYEQYF. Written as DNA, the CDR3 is TGTGCCAGCAGTTACGCCTACAACTCCTACGAGCAGTACTTC.

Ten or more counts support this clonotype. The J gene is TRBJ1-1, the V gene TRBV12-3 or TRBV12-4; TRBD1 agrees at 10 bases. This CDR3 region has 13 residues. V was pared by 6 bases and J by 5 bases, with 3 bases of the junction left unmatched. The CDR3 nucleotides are TGTGCCAGCAGCCTGGGACAGGGGACTGAAGCTTTCTTT. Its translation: CASSLGQGTEAFF.

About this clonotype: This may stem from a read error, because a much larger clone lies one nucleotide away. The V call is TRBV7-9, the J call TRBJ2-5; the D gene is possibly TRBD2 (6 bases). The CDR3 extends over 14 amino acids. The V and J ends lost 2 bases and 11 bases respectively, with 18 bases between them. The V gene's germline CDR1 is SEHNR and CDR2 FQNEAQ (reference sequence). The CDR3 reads CASSLSGTDNEQYF. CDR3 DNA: TGTGCCAGCAGCTTATCCGGGACTGACAATGAGCAGTACTTC.

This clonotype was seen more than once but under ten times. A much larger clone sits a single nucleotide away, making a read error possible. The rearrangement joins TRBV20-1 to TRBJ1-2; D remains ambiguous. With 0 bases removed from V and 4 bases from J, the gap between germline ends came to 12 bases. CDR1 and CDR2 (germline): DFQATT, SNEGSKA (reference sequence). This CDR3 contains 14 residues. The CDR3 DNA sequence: TGCAGTGCTAGAGAGCGGCGCGGAGCCTATGGCTACACCTTC. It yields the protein CSARERRGAYGYTF.

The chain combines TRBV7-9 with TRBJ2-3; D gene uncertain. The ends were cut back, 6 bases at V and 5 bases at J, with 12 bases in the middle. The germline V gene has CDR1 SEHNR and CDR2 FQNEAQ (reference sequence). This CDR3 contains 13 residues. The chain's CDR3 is CASSPNARDTQYF. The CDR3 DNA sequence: TGTGCCAGCAGTCCGAATGCCCGAGATACGCAGTATTTT. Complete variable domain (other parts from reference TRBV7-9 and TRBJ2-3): DTGVSQNPRHKITKRGQNVTFRCDPISEHNRLYWYRQTLGQGPEFLTYFQNEAQLEKSRLLSDRFSAERPKGSFSTLEIQRTEQGDSAMYLCASSPNARDTQYFGPGTRLTVL.

This CDR3 reads CASRPADSLETQYF. The DNA of the CDR3 is TGTGCCAGCAGACCCGCGGACAGTCTGGAGACCCAGTACTTC. The genes are TRBV12-3 or TRBV12-4 and TRBJ2-7; weak D call: TRBD1 (6 bases). The J call is in doubt because the DNA end fits TRBJ2-5 better. This CDR3 spans 14 amino acids.

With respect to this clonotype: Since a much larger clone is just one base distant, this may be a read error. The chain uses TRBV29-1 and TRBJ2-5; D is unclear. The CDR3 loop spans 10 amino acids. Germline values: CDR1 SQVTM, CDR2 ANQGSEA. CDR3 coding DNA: TGCAGCGTTGAAGAAGAGGAGCAGCACTTC. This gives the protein CSVEEEEQHF.

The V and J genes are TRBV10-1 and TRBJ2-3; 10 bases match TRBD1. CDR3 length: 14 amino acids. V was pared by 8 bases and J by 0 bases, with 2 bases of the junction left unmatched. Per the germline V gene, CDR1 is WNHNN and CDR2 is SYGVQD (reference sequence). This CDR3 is CASGTGESTDTQYF. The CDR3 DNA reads TGCGCCAGCGGGACAGGGGAGAGCACAGATACGCAGTATTTT.

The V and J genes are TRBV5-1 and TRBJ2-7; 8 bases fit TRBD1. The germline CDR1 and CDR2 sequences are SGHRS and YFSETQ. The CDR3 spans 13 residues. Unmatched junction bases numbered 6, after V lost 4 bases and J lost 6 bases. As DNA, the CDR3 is TGCGCCAGCAGCATGACAGGGGCGGGCGAGCAGTACTTC. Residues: CASSMTGAGEQYF.

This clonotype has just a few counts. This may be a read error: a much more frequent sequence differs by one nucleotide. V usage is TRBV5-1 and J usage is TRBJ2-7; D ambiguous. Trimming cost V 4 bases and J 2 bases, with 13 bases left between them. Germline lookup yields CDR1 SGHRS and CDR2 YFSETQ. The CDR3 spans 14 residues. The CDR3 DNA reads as TGCGCCAGCAGCCGAGGCCCCAACGCCTACGAGCAGTACTTC. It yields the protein CASSRGPNAYEQYF.

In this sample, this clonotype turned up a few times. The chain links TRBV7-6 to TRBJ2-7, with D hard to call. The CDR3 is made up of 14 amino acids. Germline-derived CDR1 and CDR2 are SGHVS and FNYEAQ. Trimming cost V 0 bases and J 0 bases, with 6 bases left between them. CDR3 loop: CASSLAPFSYEQYF. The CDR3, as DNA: TGTGCCAGCAGCTTAGCCCCCTTCTCCTACGAGCAGTACTTC.

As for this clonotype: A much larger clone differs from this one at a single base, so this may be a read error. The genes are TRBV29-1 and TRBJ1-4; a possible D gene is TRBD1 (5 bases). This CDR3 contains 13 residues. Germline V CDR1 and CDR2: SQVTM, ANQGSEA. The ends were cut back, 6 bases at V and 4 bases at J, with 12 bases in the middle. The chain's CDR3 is CSVTRDRNEKLFF. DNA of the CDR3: TGCAGCGTGACCCGGGACCGTAATGAAAAACTGTTTTTT.

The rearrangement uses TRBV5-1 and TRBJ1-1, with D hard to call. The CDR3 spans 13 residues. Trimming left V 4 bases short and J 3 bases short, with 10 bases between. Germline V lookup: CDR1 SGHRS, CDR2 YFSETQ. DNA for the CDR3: TGCGCCAGCAGCGTCCAGCGGGACACTGAAGCTTTCTTT. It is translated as CASSVQRDTEAFF.

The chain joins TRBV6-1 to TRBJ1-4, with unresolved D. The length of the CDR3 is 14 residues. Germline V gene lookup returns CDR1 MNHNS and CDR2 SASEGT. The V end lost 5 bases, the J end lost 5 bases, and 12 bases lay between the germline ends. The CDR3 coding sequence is TGTGCCAGCAGTACGGGGTGGATGAATGAAAAACTGTTTTTT. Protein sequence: CASSTGWMNEKLFF.

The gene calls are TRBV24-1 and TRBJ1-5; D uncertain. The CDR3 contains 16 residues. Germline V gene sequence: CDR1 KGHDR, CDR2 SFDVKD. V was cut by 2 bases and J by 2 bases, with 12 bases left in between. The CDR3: CATSDWAGPGNQPQHF. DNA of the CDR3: TGTGCCACCAGTGATTGGGCCGGGCCCGGCAATCAGCCCCAGCATTTT.

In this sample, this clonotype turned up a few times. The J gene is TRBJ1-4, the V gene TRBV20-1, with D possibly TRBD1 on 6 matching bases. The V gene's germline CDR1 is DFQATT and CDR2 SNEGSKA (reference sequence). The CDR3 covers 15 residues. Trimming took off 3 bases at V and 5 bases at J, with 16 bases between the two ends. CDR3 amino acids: CSARGDRRRNEKLFF. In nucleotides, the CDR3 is TGCAGTGCTAGGGGAGACAGGAGGCGGAATGAAAAACTGTTTTTT.

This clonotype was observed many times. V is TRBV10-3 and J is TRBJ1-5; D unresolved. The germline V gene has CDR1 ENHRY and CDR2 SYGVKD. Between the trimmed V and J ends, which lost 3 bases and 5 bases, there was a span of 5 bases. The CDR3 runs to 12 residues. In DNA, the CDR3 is TGTGCCATCAGTGATCCTGATCAGCCCCAGCATTTT. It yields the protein CAISDPDQPQHF.

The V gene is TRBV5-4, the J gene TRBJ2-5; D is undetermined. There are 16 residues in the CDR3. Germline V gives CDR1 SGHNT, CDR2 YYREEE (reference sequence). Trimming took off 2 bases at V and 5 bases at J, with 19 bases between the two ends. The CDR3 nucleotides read TGTGCCAGCAGCTTTGAAACTACCCTCGACGTGGAGACCCAGTACTTC. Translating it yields CASSFETTLDVETQYF.

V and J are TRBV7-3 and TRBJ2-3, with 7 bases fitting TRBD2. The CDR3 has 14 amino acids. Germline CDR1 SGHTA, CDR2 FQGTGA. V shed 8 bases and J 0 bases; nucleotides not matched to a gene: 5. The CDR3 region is CASLSSGSTDTQYF. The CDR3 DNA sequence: TGTGCCAGCCTGAGTAGCGGGAGCACAGATACGCAGTATTTT.

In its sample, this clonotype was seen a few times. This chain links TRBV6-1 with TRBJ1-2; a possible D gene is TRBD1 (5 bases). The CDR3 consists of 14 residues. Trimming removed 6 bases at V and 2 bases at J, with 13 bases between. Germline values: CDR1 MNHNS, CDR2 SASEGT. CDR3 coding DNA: TGTGCCAGCAGGAGAAGGGACGGGAACTATGGCTACACCTTC. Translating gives CASRRRDGNYGYTF.

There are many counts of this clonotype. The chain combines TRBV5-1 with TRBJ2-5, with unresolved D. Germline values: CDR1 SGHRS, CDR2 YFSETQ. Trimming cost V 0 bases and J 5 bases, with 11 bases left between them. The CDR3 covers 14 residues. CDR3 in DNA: TGCGCCAGCAGCTTGGGAATACTCGGTGAGACCCAGTACTTC. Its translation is CASSLGILGETQYF.

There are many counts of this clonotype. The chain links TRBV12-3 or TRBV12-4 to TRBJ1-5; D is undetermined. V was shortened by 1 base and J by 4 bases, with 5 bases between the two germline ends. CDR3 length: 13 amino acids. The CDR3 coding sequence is TGTGCCAGCAGTTTAGGGGATAATCAGCCCCAGCATTTT. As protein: CASSLGDNQPQHF.

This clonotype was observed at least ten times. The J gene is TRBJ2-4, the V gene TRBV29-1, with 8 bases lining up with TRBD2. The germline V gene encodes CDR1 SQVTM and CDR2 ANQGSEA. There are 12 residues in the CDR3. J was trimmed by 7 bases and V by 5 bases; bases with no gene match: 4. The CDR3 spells CSVLSGSNIQYF. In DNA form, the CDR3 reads TGCAGCGTTCTCAGCGGGAGTAACATTCAGTACTTC. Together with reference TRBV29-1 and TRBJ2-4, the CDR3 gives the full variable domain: SAVISQKPSRDICQRGTSLTIQCQVDSQVTMMFWYRQQPGQSLTLIATANQGSEATYESGFVIDKFPISRPNLTFSTLTVSNMSPEDSSIYLCSVLSGSNIQYFGAGTRLSVL.

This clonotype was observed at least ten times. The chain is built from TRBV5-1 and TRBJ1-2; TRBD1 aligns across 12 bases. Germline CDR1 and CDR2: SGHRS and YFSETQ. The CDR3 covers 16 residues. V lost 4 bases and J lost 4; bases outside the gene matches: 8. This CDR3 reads CASSLPGQGAGYGYTF. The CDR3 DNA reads TGCGCCAGCAGCCTCCCGGGACAGGGGGCGGGCTATGGCTACACCTTC.

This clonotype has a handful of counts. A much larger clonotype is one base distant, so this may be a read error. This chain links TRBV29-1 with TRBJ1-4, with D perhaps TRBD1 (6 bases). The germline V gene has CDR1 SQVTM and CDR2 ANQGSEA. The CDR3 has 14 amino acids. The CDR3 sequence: CSVRDGTTNEKRFF. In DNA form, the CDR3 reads TGCAGCGTCCGGGACGGGACAACTAATGAAAAACGGTTTTTT.